This TCR beta chain was sequenced for a study of cytomegalovirus exposure and HLA in healthy donors. The wider study: The same platform was used for the 120 validation repertoires and the roughly 680 first-cohort repertoires, a later analysis reported.

Study results and limitations: For most TCR sequences rarity was the rule, although some public TCRs occurred in many donors. The authors enumerated 150 to 200 TCR beta chains as linked to cytomegalovirus.

Clones were sequenced by immunoSEQ multiplex PCR, and TCRdb holds only the in-frame ones, with some missing. The table lists under 150,000 clones, approximately 87% of them singletons. The donors were part of the approximately 130-subject validation cohort, which stood apart from the 666-subject first cohort. Germline loops: CDR1 SGHNT, CDR2 YENEEA. Trimming took off 1 base at V and 2 bases at J, with 16 bases between the two ends. CDR3 length equals 17 residues. Points on this clone: Antigen: not known.

This TCR derives from a man younger than 35 in good health and CMV-seronegative. The sample taken for sequencing was PBMCs. The chain links TRBV11-3 to TRBJ2-3, with D possibly matching TRBD2 (6 bases). As DNA, the CDR3 is TGTGCCAGCAGCTTAGGGTGGAGGGGAGTTGACACAGATACGCAGTATTTT. It yields the protein CASSLGWRGVDTDTQYF.